A single sample is the source of the 15 T cell receptor beta chains below, sequenced in a study of OX40 agonist ivuxolimab in advanced cancers. Library preparation used the immunoSEQ multiplex PCR assay. TCRdb stores this immuneACCESS table with in-frame sequences only. Part of the clones is absent; in the studies checked, under half of the shortfall reflects unresolved V genes, and no reason is known for the rest. The sample table shows about 94,000 clones, and over 75% are seen once. The top ten clones comprise approximately 0.26% of the sample. Sequencing used CD4+ or CD8+ T cells sorted from blood, obtained in a trial of the OX40 agonist ivuxolimab. These receptors were taken from an adult with an advanced solid tumor such as melanoma, head and neck, liver or kidney cancer.

V and J are TRBV5-1 and TRBJ1-3, with D possibly matching TRBD1 (6 bases). The CDR3 loop spans 17 amino acids. CDR1 SGHRS and CDR2 YFSETQ come from the germline V gene. Trimming removed 3 bases at V and 0 bases at J, with 16 bases between. The CDR3 loop is CASSSEPRGPSGNTIYF. CDR3 sequence (DNA): TGCGCCAGCAGCTCAGAACCACGGGGGCCCTCTGGAAACACCATATATTTT.

The chain uses TRBV10-1 and TRBJ2-7; D may match TRBD1 or TRBD2 (6 bases each). V was cut by 4 bases and J by 6 bases, with 16 bases left in between. The CDR3 spans 14 residues. Germline V gene lookup returns CDR1 WNHNN and CDR2 SYGVQD (reference sequence). The CDR3 region is CASSGQGRGLEQYF. CDR3 nucleotides: TGCGCCAGCAGTGGGCAAGGACGGGGGCTCGAGCAGTACTTC.

The genes are TRBV4-1 and TRBJ2-3; 7 bases fit TRBD1. The germline V gene has CDR1 MGHRA and CDR2 YSYEKL. This CDR3 is built from 16 residues. Trimming cost V 1 base and J 2 bases; bases outside gene matches: 6. CDR3: CASSQGQGYNTDTQYF. The CDR3 bases are TGCGCCAGCAGCCAAGGACAGGGCTATAACACAGATACGCAGTATTTT.

This clone was seen once. This chain joins TRBV11-3 and TRBJ2-1; 12 positions agree with TRBD2. Unmatched junction bases numbered 4, after V lost 4 bases and J lost 3 bases. This CDR3 region has 16 residues. The germline V gene encodes CDR1 SGHNT and CDR2 YENEEA. CDR3 protein: CASSSAGLAGYNEQFF. CDR3 DNA: TGTGCCAGCAGCTCCGCGGGACTAGCGGGCTACAATGAGCAGTTCTTC. Drawing the rest from reference TRBV11-3 and TRBJ2-1, the complete variable domain is EAGVVQSPRYKIIEKKQPVAFWCNPISGHNTLYWYLQNLGQGPELLIRYENEEAVDDSQLPKDRFSAERLKGVDSTLKIQPAELGDSAVYLCASSSAGLAGYNEQFFGPGTRLTVL.

The V gene is TRBV6-6, the J gene TRBJ2-7; D is possibly TRBD2 (6 bases). In germline, CDR1 is MNHNY, CDR2 SVGAGI (reference sequence). The CDR3 is 12 residues long. V shed 7 bases and J shed 7 bases, with 14 bases lying between them. As DNA, the CDR3 is TGTGCCAGCAAGCCTCACGGGGGAGAGCAGTACTTC. Translating it yields CASKPHGGEQYF.

The CDR3 is CASSQDEGRDLSHTF. For the CDR3, the DNA is TGCGCCAGCAGCCAAGACGAGGGGAGGGATTTGAGCCACACCTTC. The rearrangement uses TRBV4-1 and TRBJ1-2; perhaps TRBD1 as D (5 bases). The V gene lost 0 bases and the J gene lost 12 bases, with 20 bases spanning the gap. The germline gives CDR1 MGHRA, CDR2 YSYEKL. The CDR3 consists of 15 residues.

This rearrangement joins TRBV27 to TRBJ2-3; TRBD2 matches at 9 bases. Germline V CDR1 and CDR2: MNHEY, SMNVEV (reference sequence). The CDR3 contains 15 residues. V was clipped by 7 bases and J by 2 bases; unmatched bases: 7. As DNA, the CDR3 is TGTGCCAGCACCCGCGCGGGGGGGCTCACAGATACGCAGTATTTT. It codes for CASTRAGGLTDTQYF.

The rearrangement uses TRBV6-6 and TRBJ2-5; D gene unclear. The CDR3 is made up of 11 amino acids. V dropped 5 bases and J dropped 4 bases, with 5 bases sitting between them. The germline V gene has CDR1 MNHNY and CDR2 SVGAGI (reference sequence). The CDR3 nucleotides are TGTGCCAGCAGTGAGTTAGAGACCCAGTACTTC. Amino acid sequence: CASSELETQYF.

The chain joins TRBV27 to TRBJ2-1; 11 bases align to TRBD2. Germline loops: CDR1 MNHEY, CDR2 SMNVEV (reference sequence). This CDR3 region has 16 residues. Trimming removed 1 base from V and 3 bases from J; junction bases left unmatched: 2. The CDR3 here is CASSLLGTSGYNEQFF. The CDR3 nucleotides read TGTGCCAGCAGTTTATTAGGGACTAGCGGCTACAATGAGCAGTTCTTC.

The chain has TRBV5-1 and TRBJ2-7; TRBD1 matches 8 bases. V was pared by 4 bases and J by 3 bases, with 9 bases of the junction left unmatched. CDR3 length: 15 amino acids. Germline V gene sequence: CDR1 SGHRS, CDR2 YFSETQ. The CDR3 DNA reads as TGCGCCAGCAGCCCATCGGGACAGGCCAACTACGAGCAGTACTTC. As protein: CASSPSGQANYEQYF.

As DNA, the CDR3 is TGTGCCAGCAGCTCAAGACGATCAGTGAGTAATTCACCCCTCCACTTT. Its translation is CASSSRRSVSNSPLHF. V gene TRBV13 combines with J gene TRBJ1-6, with no clear D. V lost 4 bases to trimming and J lost 6 bases, with 16 bases between them. CDR3 size: 16 residues. Germline CDR1 reads PRHDT; CDR2 reads FYEKMQ (reference sequence).

CDR3 loop: CASSLGITGELFF. As DNA, the CDR3 is TGTGCCAGCAGCCTAGGTATCACCGGGGAGCTGTTTTTT. This rearrangement joins TRBV6-1 to TRBJ2-2; unclear D gene. The CDR3 loop spans 13 amino acids. The V gene lost 6 bases and the J gene lost 4 bases, with 9 bases spanning the gap. Germline V CDR1 and CDR2: MNHNS, SASEGT.

The CDR3 region is CSVGDSLNSPLHF. The CDR3 DNA sequence: TGCAGCGTTGGGGACAGTTTAAATTCACCCCTCCACTTT. The rearrangement joins TRBV29-1 to TRBJ1-6; 7 positions agree with TRBD1. Looked up from germline, CDR1 is SQVTM and CDR2 is ANQGSEA. The trim removed 4 bases at V and 7 bases at J, leaving 4 bases unmatched. This CDR3 has 13 residues.

Here the CDR3 DNA reads TGTGCCAGCACCTTACTTGGGACAGGGGGGAATGAGCAGTTCTTC. This translates into CASTLLGTGGNEQFF. The chain joins TRBV6-6 to TRBJ2-1; 11 bases fit TRBD1. V gave up 7 bases and J gave up 7 bases; unmatched junction bases: 9. CDR3 length: 15 amino acids. In germline, CDR1 is MNHNY, CDR2 SVGAGI (reference sequence).

This chain connects TRBV18 to TRBJ1-1; 7 bases are shared with TRBD1. The CDR3 consists of 18 residues. Germline lookup yields CDR1 KGHSH and CDR2 LQKENI. The trim removed 5 bases at V and 0 bases at J, leaving 15 bases unmatched. The CDR3 reads CASSTGVAGGPMNTEAFF. The DNA for the CDR3 is TGTGCCAGCTCAACAGGTGTGGCAGGGGGGCCTATGAACACTGAAGCTTTCTTT.